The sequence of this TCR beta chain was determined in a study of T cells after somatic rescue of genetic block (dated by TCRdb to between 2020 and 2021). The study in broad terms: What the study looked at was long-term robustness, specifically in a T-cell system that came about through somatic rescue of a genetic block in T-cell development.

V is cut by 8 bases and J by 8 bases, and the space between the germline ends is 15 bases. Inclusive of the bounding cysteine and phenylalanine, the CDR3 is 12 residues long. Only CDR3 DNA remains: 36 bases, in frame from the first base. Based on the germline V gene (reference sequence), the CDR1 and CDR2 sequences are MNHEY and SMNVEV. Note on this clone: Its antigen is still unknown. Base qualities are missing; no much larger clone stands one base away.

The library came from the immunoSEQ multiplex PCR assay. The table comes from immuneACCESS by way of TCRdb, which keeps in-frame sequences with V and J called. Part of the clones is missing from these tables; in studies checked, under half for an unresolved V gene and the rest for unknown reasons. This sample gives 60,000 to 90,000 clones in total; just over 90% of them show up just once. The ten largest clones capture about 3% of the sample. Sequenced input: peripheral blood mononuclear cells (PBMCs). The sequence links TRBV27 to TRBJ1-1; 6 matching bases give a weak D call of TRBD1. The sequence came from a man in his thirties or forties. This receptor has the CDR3 CASWGALREAFF. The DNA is TGTGCCAGCTGGGGGGCCCTTAGGGAAGCTTTCTTT.